Shown below are 13 T cell receptor beta chains from a single sample sequenced in a study of shared clonotypes between healthy human individuals. Measured with immunoSEQ multiplex PCR; TCRdb has only the in-frame clones, and not every one. The sample gives over a million clones, about 80% of which show up once; 1.4% to 1.5% is in the top ten. The sequenced sample consisted of memory CD4+ T cells sorted from blood. The subset was: CD45RA-negative fraction. All receptors derive from a man aged 18 to 30 in good health.

A single count supports this clone. The gene calls are TRBV4-3 and TRBJ2-2; TRBD1 agrees at 9 bases. CDR1 and CDR2 from the germline V gene are LGHNA and YSLEER. The trim removed 1 base at V and 6 bases at J, leaving 3 bases unmatched. This CDR3 spans 15 amino acids. CDR3: CASSQGDREAGELFF. In DNA, the CDR3 is TGCGCCAGCAGCCAAGGGGACAGGGAGGCCGGGGAGCTGTTTTTT.

This sequence joins TRBV2 and TRBJ1-3, with unresolved D. This CDR3 is 16 amino acids long. The germline V gene encodes CDR1 SNHLY and CDR2 FYNNEI. V was cut by 5 bases and J by 0 bases, with 14 bases left in between. The CDR3 loop reads CASSQRFAASGNTIYF. The DNA for the CDR3 is TGTGCCAGCAGTCAAAGGTTTGCAGCCTCTGGAAACACCATATATTTT.

The chain is built from TRBV19 and TRBJ1-5; 7 bases match TRBD1. This CDR3 is built from 16 residues. Unmatched junction bases numbered 9, after V lost 5 bases and J lost 2 bases. Germline V gene lookup returns CDR1 LNHDA and CDR2 SQIVND (reference sequence). CDR3 DNA: TGTGCCAGTAGTGGGAGGCAGGGGGTACGCAATCAGCCCCAGCATTTT. It is translated as CASSGRQGVRNQPQHF.

There are a few counts of this clone. The chain has TRBV7-6 and TRBJ1-4, with D tentatively TRBD1 (5 bases). CDR3 length: 14 amino acids. Trimming pared 2 bases from V and 3 bases from J, leaving 7 bases between. Germline-derived CDR1 and CDR2 are SGHVS and FNYEAQ. The CDR3 region has the DNA TGTGCCAGCAGCTTAAGGGGACCTAATGAAAAACTGTTTTTT. It codes for CASSLRGPNEKLFF.

The genes are TRBV6-5 and TRBJ1-6; D is unresolved. The CDR3 is 13 residues long. V was pared by 4 bases and J by 7 bases, with 8 bases between. The germline V gene has CDR1 MNHEY and CDR2 SVGAGI. CDR3 sequence (DNA): TGTGCCAGCAGTTTAGGGAGGAATTCACCCCTCCACTTT. It codes for CASSLGRNSPLHF.

The chain has TRBV7-9 and TRBJ2-5; D is ambiguous. V was cut by 6 bases and J by 1 base, with 12 bases left in between. The CDR3 is 14 amino acids. Germline values: CDR1 SEHNR, CDR2 FQNEAQ (reference sequence). CDR3 sequence (DNA): TGTGCCAGCAGTCCAAACCCTAGCCAAGAGACCCAGTACTTC. Translated, it gives CASSPNPSQETQYF. The full variable domain, with the rest looked up from reference TRBV7-9 and TRBJ2-5, is DTGVSQNPRHKITKRGQNVTFRCDPISEHNRLYWYRQTLGQGPEFLTYFQNEAQLEKSRLLSDRFSAERPKGSFSTLEIQRTEQGDSAMYLCASSPNPSQETQYFGPGTRLLVL.

The chain recombines TRBV18 with TRBJ2-1; 12 bases map to TRBD1. Germline loops: CDR1 KGHSH, CDR2 LQKENI. Trimming at V came to 3 bases and at J to 8 bases, leaving 8 bases not matched to a gene. The CDR3 runs 16 residues. The CDR3 DNA is TGTGCCAGCTCACCCAAGAGGGACAGGGGGCGGGATGAGCAGTTCTTC. Translating gives CASSPKRDRGRDEQFF.

The chain is built from TRBV5-4 and TRBJ1-1; no reliable D call. Germline V gene data show CDR1 as SGHNT and CDR2 as YYREEE (reference sequence). The V and J ends lost 0 bases and 0 bases respectively, with 9 bases between them. CDR3 length: 15 amino acids. CDR3 region: CASSLGRIMNTEAFF. The CDR3 DNA reads TGTGCCAGCAGCTTGGGACGCATCATGAACACTGAAGCTTTCTTT.

On this clone: One end of the junction varies from germline; a read error may be responsible. This chain uses TRBV7-7 with TRBJ2-7, with 7 bases that match TRBD2. This CDR3 spans 16 amino acids. Germline V gene sequence: CDR1 SSHAT, CDR2 FNYEAQ (reference sequence). As DNA, the CDR3 is TGTGCTAGCAGCTTAGAGGGACTACTCAGCTCCTACGAGCAGTACTTC. Amino acids: CASSLEGLLSSYEQYF. The full variable domain, rest sourced from reference TRBV7-7 and TRBJ2-7, is GAGVSQSPRYKVTKRGQDVTLRCDPISSHATLYWYQQALGQGPEFLTYFNYEAQPDKSGLPSDRFSAERPEGSISTLTIQRTEQRDSAMYRCASSLEGLLSSYEQYFGPGTRLTVT.

The chain joins TRBV7-2 to TRBJ2-7; 10 nucleotides line up with TRBD2. Trimming removed 5 bases from V and 4 bases from J; junction bases left unmatched: 8. Germline V gene data show CDR1 as SGHTA and CDR2 as FQGNSA. CDR3 length equals 15 residues. CDR3 residues: CASSRPGTSVYEQYF. CDR3 bases: TGTGCCAGCAGCCGACCCGGGACTAGCGTTTACGAGCAGTACTTC.

Remarks on this clone: Other nucleotide sequences in the sample specify the same CDR3. V usage is TRBV2 and J usage is TRBJ2-7, with TRBD1 matching over 8 bases. Germline V gene sequence: CDR1 SNHLY, CDR2 FYNNEI. With 8 bases clipped from V and 2 bases from J, the junction kept 2 bases outside the gene matches. The CDR3 runs to 12 residues. CDR3 bases: TGTGCCAGCGGGACAGGCACCTACGAGCAGTACTTC. Its translation is CASGTGTYEQYF.

The chain carries TRBV7-9 and TRBJ1-6, with D uncertain. Germline V CDR1 and CDR2: SEHNR, FQNEAQ (reference sequence). The CDR3 runs 15 residues. V lost 1 base and J lost 8, with 12 bases in between. CDR3 region: CASSLVGGEHSPLHF. As DNA, the CDR3 is TGTGCCAGCAGCTTAGTGGGCGGGGAACATTCACCCCTCCACTTT. The full variable domain, rest sourced from reference TRBV7-9 and TRBJ1-6, is DTGVSQNPRHKITKRGQNVTFRCDPISEHNRLYWYRQTLGQGPEFLTYFQNEAQLEKSRLLSDRFSAERPKGSFSTLEIQRTEQGDSAMYLCASSLVGGEHSPLHFGNGTRLTVT.

The chain carries TRBV9 and TRBJ2-2; D remains ambiguous. V gave up 4 bases and J gave up 5 bases, with 18 bases separating them. The germline V gene has CDR1 SGDLS and CDR2 YYNGEE. This CDR3 has 16 residues. The CDR3 region is CASSPQSLGLTGELFF. CDR3 bases: TGTGCCAGCAGCCCCCAAAGCTTGGGCCTGACCGGGGAGCTGTTTTTT.